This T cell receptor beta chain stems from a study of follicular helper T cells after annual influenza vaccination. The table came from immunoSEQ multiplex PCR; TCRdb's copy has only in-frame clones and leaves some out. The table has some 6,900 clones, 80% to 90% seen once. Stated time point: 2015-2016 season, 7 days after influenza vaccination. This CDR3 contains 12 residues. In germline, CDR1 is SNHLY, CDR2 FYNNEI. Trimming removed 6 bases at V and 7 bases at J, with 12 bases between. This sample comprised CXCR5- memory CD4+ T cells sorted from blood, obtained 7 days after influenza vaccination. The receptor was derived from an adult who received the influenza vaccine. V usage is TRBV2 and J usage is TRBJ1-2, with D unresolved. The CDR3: CASSQGVPGYTF. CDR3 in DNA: TGTGCCAGCAGCCAAGGTGTTCCTGGCTACACCTTC.